The 19 T cell receptor beta chains below come from one sample, sequenced in a study of neurological immune-mediated disorders. TCRdb fed the 5' RACE reads into MiXCR, producing one record per CDR3 protein. Of about 24,000 distinct CDR3 sequences listed, about an eighth were seen once; the top ten hold 15% to 20%. The sample was PBMCs. Every receptor here comes from a woman between 35 and 50 years old with HTLV-1-associated myelopathy (HAM/TSP).

This clonotype was picked up many times. The chain employs TRBV6-5 and TRBJ2-5, with TRBD1 identical over 11 bases. Trimming cost V 6 bases and J 1 base; bases outside gene matches: 4. Per the germline V gene, CDR1 is MNHEY and CDR2 is SVGAGI. The CDR3 is made up of 15 amino acids. CDR3 bases: TGTGCCAGCAGGGACGGACAGGGGGCCCAAGAGACCCAGTACTTC. Protein sequence: CASRDGQGAQETQYF.

The chain has TRBV28 and TRBJ2-6; 7 nucleotides align to TRBD2. Germline loops: CDR1 MDHEN, CDR2 SYDVKM. Unmatched junction bases numbered 6, after V lost 6 bases and J lost 4 bases. The CDR3 is 15 amino acids. The CDR3 DNA is TGTGCCAGCAGGGGAGGGGTTGTCGGGGCCAACGTCCTGACTTTC. Amino acids: CASRGGVVGANVLTF.

In this sample, this clonotype turned up a few times. This chain joins TRBV5-1 and TRBJ2-2, with D possibly TRBD1 on 5 matching bases. V was cut by 1 base and J by 6 bases, with 13 bases left in between. The CDR3 has 15 residues. Germline V gene lookup returns CDR1 SGHRS and CDR2 YFSETQ. CDR3 sequence reads: CASSLQGALAGELFF. In DNA form, the CDR3 reads TGCGCCAGCAGCTTGCAGGGCGCGCTGGCCGGGGAGCTGTTTTTT.

This clonotype has at least ten counts. The chain combines TRBV20-1 with TRBJ2-3; 9 nucleotides match TRBD1. The CDR3 loop spans 13 amino acids. V shed 5 bases, J shed 4 bases, and the junction held 4 bases outside the gene matches. The germline V gene encodes CDR1 DFQATT and CDR2 SNEGSKA (reference sequence). The CDR3 spells CSAPGTGPDTQYF. The CDR3 DNA is TGCAGTGCTCCCGGGACAGGGCCAGATACGCAGTATTTT.

This clonotype was seen many times. The chain has TRBV9 and TRBJ2-3; 8 positions agree with TRBD2. J was trimmed by 4 bases and V by 4 bases; bases with no gene match: 8. The germline gives CDR1 SGDLS, CDR2 YYNGEE. CDR3 size: 15 residues. The DNA for the CDR3 is TGTGCCAGCAGCCCCGGGCGGGGGGCGGCAGATACGCAGTATTTT. This gives the protein CASSPGRGAADTQYF.

This clonotype was detected many times. This CDR3 reads CSALPPGHNEQFF. CDR3 nucleotides: TGCAGTGCCCTACCGCCGGGCCACAATGAGCAGTTCTTC. The chain combines TRBV20-1 with TRBJ2-1; D ambiguous. The germline V and J ends were trimmed by 6 bases and 5 bases, with 14 bases remaining between them. The CDR3 runs to 13 residues. Germline CDR1 and CDR2: DFQATT and SNEGSKA (reference sequence).

This clonotype is medium-sized in the sample. The genes are TRBV20-1 and TRBJ2-1; 10 nucleotides match TRBD2. The germline gives CDR1 DFQATT, CDR2 SNEGSKA (reference sequence). V lost 6 bases, J lost 6 bases, and 5 bases stayed unmatched. This CDR3 is 13 amino acids long. CDR3: CSALAGVPNEQFF. For the CDR3, the DNA is TGCAGTGCCCTAGCGGGGGTCCCCAATGAGCAGTTCTTC.

In regard to this clonotype: A read error may be the cause here, since a much bigger clone is one base away. This rearrangement joins TRBV20-1 to TRBJ2-7, with 7 positions matching TRBD2. V shed 2 bases, J shed 3 bases, and the junction held 10 bases outside the gene matches. The CDR3 extends over 15 amino acids. The germline V gene encodes CDR1 DFQATT and CDR2 SNEGSKA (reference sequence). Here the CDR3 DNA reads TGCAGTGCTAGATATTCGAGGGACTATTTCTACGAGCAGTACTTC. Its protein product is CSARYSRDYFYEQYF.

This clonotype came up many times. This chain links TRBV6-5 with TRBJ1-2, with 7 bases lining up with TRBD1. CDR1 is MNHEY and CDR2 is SVGAGI in the germline V gene. Losses at the gene ends were 6 bases for V and 8 bases for J; bases not matched to a gene: 9. This CDR3 has 13 amino acids. This CDR3 is CASSNGQVGGYTF. The DNA for the CDR3 is TGTGCCAGCAGCAATGGACAGGTGGGAGGCTACACCTTC.

The chain recombines TRBV7-3 with TRBJ1-5, with D hard to call. The V end was cut by 5 bases, the J end by 5 bases, with 7 bases between. Per the germline V gene, CDR1 is SGHTA and CDR2 is FQGTGA. CDR3 length: 12 residues. The CDR3 loop is CASSPGDQPQHF. Written as DNA, the CDR3 is TGTGCCAGCAGCCCCGGAGATCAGCCCCAGCATTTT.

This clonotype has at least ten counts. This chain links TRBV3-1 with TRBJ1-1, with D hard to call. Trimming removed 2 bases from V and 0 bases from J, with 10 bases in between. This CDR3 has 15 residues. Germline lookup yields CDR1 LGHDT and CDR2 YNNKEL (reference sequence). CDR3 bases: TGTGCCAGCAGCCAAAGAGGCAGCTTGAACACTGAAGCTTTCTTT. It codes for CASSQRGSLNTEAFF.

Many counts were recorded for this clonotype. The V and J genes are TRBV12-3 or TRBV12-4 and TRBJ2-1; D may correspond to TRBD1 or TRBD2 (5 bases each). Trimming took 5 bases from V and 5 from J, leaving 22 bases between them. The CDR3 covers 17 residues. The CDR3 spells CASSLQVGTTANNEQFF. The DNA of the CDR3 is TGTGCCAGCAGTCTTCAAGTGGGGACCACAGCAAACAATGAGCAGTTCTTC.

This clonotype was found many times. The V call is TRBV6-1, the J call TRBJ2-7; D remains ambiguous. The CDR3 has 14 residues. V lost 4 bases and J 0 bases, leaving 10 bases between the germline ends. Germline V gives CDR1 MNHNS, CDR2 SASEGT. The CDR3 DNA is TGTGCCAGCAGTGTCTGGATCACCTCCTACGAGCAGTACTTC. It is translated as CASSVWITSYEQYF.

Many counts were recorded for this clonotype. The chain couples TRBV5-5 to TRBJ2-2; no reliable D call. The germline V gene encodes CDR1 SGHKS and CDR2 YYEKEE (reference sequence). This CDR3 contains 18 residues. V was shortened by 1 base and J by 1 base, with 17 bases between the two germline ends. CDR3 coding DNA: TGTGCCAGCAGCTTGAAGGGCTGGGCCAACTTGAACACCGGGGAGCTGTTTTTT. Translating it yields CASSLKGWANLNTGELFF. Looking up the rest from reference TRBV5-5 and TRBJ2-2 gives the full variable domain: DAGVTQSPTHLIKTRGQQVTLRCSPISGHKSVSWYQQVLGQGPQFIFQYYEKEERGRGNFPDRFSARQFPNYSSELNVNALLLGDSALYLCASSLKGWANLNTGELFFGEGSRLTVL.

This clonotype was seen many times. The V gene is TRBV7-7, the J gene TRBJ1-4; D call uncertain. This CDR3 is 15 amino acids long. Germline values: CDR1 SSHAT, CDR2 FNYEAQ (reference sequence). This CDR3 reads CAVAVGSGSNEKLFF. In DNA form, the CDR3 reads TGTGCTGTAGCAGTAGGTAGCGGGTCTAATGAAAAACTGTTTTTT.

The table lists this clonotype with many counts. J is TRBJ1-1 and V is TRBV29-1; D not resolved. The V gene's germline CDR1 is SQVTM and CDR2 ANQGSEA. V lost 6 bases to trimming and J lost 0 bases, with 5 bases between them. The CDR3 extends over 11 amino acids. The CDR3 here is CSVLMNTEAFF. For the CDR3, the DNA is TGCAGCGTACTCATGAACACTGAAGCTTTCTTT.

This clonotype was counted many times. The CDR3 sequence is CASSLRGRNTGELFF. In nucleotides, the CDR3 is TGCGCCAGCAGCTTGCGGGGACGGAACACCGGGGAGCTGTTTTTT. The chain is built from TRBV5-1 and TRBJ2-2; D may be TRBD1 or TRBD2 (5 bases each). The CDR3 runs to 15 residues. V lost 1 base to trimming and J lost 1 base, with 8 bases between them. CDR1 SGHRS and CDR2 YFSETQ come from the germline V gene.

There are many counts of this clonotype. CDR3: CASSLEGAPYNEQFF. DNA of the CDR3: TGTGCCAGCAGCTTAGAGGGGGCCCCCTACAATGAGCAGTTCTTC. The gene calls are TRBV11-2 and TRBJ2-1; D is possibly TRBD1 (6 bases). Per the germline V gene, CDR1 is SGHAT and CDR2 is FQNNGV. The CDR3 sequence is 15 residues long. V lost 0 bases and J 2 bases, leaving 8 bases between the germline ends. The whole variable domain, filled in from reference TRBV11-2 and TRBJ2-1, reads EAGVAQSPRYKIIEKRQSVAFWCNPISGHATLYWYQQILGQGPKLLIQFQNNGVVDDSQLPKDRFSAERLKGVDSTLKIQPAKLEDSAVYLCASSLEGAPYNEQFFGPGTRLTVL.

This clonotype rates as medium-sized. This chain uses TRBV4-2 with TRBJ1-1; D is possibly TRBD1 (6 bases). The CDR3 spans 12 residues. The germline CDR1 and CDR2 sequences are LGHNA and YNFKEQ. The V end lost 7 bases, the J end lost 6 bases, and 12 bases lay between the germline ends. CDR3 residues: CASNDNRAEAFF. The CDR3 coding sequence is TGTGCCAGCAACGATAACAGGGCTGAAGCTTTCTTT.